The clone carrying this T cell receptor (beta chain) has a handful of counts. Its antigen is currently unknown. This specimen belongs to a study of T cells in localized non-small cell lung cancer. Overall study findings and caveats: Only one tumor region was sequenced, so heterogeneity remains possible. Patients showing higher blood T cell density tended to see longer overall survival. Compared with tumor, uninvolved adjacent lung displayed greater T cell clonality, ranking highest overall.

TCRdb's table, derived via immunoSEQ multiplex PCR, lists solely in-frame clones and lacks some. The sample contains about 40,000 clones, 75% to 95% of which appear only once. Trimming shortened V by 5 bases and J by 8 bases, and 13 bases separated the two germline ends. Per germline, CDR1 SNHLY and CDR2 FYNNEI. The CDR3 has 14 residues. The TCR comes from a woman between 35 and 70 years old with stage II lung adenocarcinoma. This sequence joins TRBV2 and TRBJ1-6; weak D call: TRBD1 (6 bases). The material sequenced was PBMCs, taken before any cancer treatment. The chain's CDR3 is CASSIGQKDSPLHF. The CDR3 bases are TGTGCCAGCAGTATCGGACAGAAGGATTCACCCCTCCACTTT.